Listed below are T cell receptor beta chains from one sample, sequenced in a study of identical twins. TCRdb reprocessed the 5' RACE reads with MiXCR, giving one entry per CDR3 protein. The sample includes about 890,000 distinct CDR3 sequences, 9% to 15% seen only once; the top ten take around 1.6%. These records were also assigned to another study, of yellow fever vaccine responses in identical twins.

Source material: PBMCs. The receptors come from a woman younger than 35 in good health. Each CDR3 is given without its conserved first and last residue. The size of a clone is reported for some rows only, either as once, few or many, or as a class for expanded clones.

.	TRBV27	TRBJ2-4	ASSLTGPLNIQY
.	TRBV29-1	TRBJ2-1	SIRQGAGNEQF
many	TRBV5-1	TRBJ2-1	ASSLPGTIDEQF
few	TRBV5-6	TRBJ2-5	ASSLRTPQETQY
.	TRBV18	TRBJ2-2	ASSPRLAEHTGELF
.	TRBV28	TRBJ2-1	ASSLTPGVAGYNEQF
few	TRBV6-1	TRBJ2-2	ASSQGLGFGELF
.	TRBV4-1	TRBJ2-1	ASSQDSGGAPRSYNEQF
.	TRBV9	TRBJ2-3	ASSARQGLIPDTQY
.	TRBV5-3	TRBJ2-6	ASSWKGTNGANVLT
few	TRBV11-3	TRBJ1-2	ASSLGEVNYGYT
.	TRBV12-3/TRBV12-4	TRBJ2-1	ASSLSLPTNEQF
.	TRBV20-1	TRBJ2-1	SAPPTGGHQF
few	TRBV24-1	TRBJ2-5	ATSRGLADNTRGETQY
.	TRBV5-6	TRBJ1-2	ASSWDKSGGYT
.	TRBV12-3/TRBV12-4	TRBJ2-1	ASSRQGIGHNEQF
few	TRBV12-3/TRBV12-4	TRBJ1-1	ASSWDRRNTEAF
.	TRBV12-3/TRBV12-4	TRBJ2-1	ASSFGDRVVNEQF
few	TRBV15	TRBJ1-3	ATSRDLAADSGNTIY
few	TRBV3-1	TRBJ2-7	ASSPIPPGPRRGQY
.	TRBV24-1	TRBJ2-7	ARLGYEQY
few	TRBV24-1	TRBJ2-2	ATSGPSPTGELF
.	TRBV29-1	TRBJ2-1	SVVGGVRLASSYNEQF
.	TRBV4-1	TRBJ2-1	ASSQARPHDYNEQF
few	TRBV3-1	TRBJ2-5	ASSLSLQETQY
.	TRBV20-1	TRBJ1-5	SARGIGQSDQPQH
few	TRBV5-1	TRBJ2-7	ASSAQTSSYEQY
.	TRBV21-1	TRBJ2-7	ASSKVTGEGTYEQY
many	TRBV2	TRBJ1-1	ASSWTEVNTEAF
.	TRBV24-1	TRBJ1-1	ATGQGETEAF
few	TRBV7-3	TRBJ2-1	ASSMMGQASYNEQF
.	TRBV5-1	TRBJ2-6	ASSWGQFGANVLT
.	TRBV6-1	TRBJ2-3	ATRGGGPYYTDTQY
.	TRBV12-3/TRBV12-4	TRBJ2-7	ASSPPRGGVREQY
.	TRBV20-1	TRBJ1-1	SARRPEAF
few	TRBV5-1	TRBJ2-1	ASSLEPKVYEQF
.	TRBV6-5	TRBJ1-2	ASGQGAQGYT
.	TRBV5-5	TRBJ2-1	ASRSGGRGIDEQF
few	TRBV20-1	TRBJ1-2	SARPQGEEGYT
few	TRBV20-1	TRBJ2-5	SARVGFSQETQY
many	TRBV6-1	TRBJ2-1	ASSLSGGGYNEQF
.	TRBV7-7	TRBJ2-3	ASSSSVGLARDTDTQY
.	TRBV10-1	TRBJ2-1	ASSSGPGDEQF
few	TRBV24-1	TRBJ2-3	ATSDPRSKVTDTQY
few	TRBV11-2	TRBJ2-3	ASSSTPGVSDTQY
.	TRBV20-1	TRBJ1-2	SASIGLGGYT